This T cell receptor beta chain was obtained from a study of T cell changes during pregnancy in multiple sclerosis (dated by TCRdb to about 2019). A note on the overall study: The study looked at changes in the T cell repertoire across pregnancy in women with multiple sclerosis.

The library was made by the immunoSEQ multiplex PCR assay. This is the immuneACCESS table as TCRdb keeps it, with only in-frame sequences that have V and J called. A part of the clones is gone; compared with another copy, unresolved V genes explain less than half, and the rest is unexplained. This sample gives over 35,000 clones in total; 91% of them show up just once. The ten top clones hold approximately 0.47% of the sample. There are a few counts of this clone. It has no known antigen specificity. No clone much larger than this one lies a single base away; base qualities are absent. Taken from cysteine to phenylalanine, the CDR3 has 15 residues. Only CDR3 DNA remains: 45 bases, in frame from the first base. For CDR1 and CDR2, the germline V gene lists SGHTA and FQGTGA. The junction shows trimming of 0 bases on V and 4 bases on J, plus 12 bases between the germline ends.

Rearrangement joined TRBV7-3 to TRBJ1-1; 5 matching bases give a weak D call of TRBD1. The TCR comes from a female donor in good health, enrolled as a control in a pregnancy study. The sequencing here drew on CD4+ T cells from peripheral blood mononuclear cells, taken in the second trimester of pregnancy. The CDR3 protein sequence reads: CASSLTQGSPTEAFF. The sequence in DNA is TGTGCCAGCAGCTTAACCCAGGGATCCCCCACTGAAGCTTTCTTT.